Below, 11 T cell receptor beta chains from the same sample are listed, as sequenced in a study of radiation and T cells in renal cell carcinoma. Described time point: blood 4 weeks post-SBRT, at nephrectomy. Stated treatment: 15 Gy SBRT to primary tumor, nephrectomy 4 weeks later. The assay was immunoSEQ multiplex PCR, and TCRdb's table has in-frame clones only and misses some. The repertoire holds 140,000 or so clones, less than 90% seen once, with around a sixth in the top ten. The sequenced sample was blood, obtained from a patient whose treatment included radiotherapy and nephrectomy. The origin of the receptors is a woman aged 45-60 years with renal cell carcinoma.

The chain is built from TRBV15 and TRBJ2-7; D possibly matches TRBD1 or TRBD2 (5 bases each). The CDR3 has 13 amino acids. The germline CDR1 and CDR2 sequences are LNHNV and YYDKDF (reference sequence). Trimming took 3 bases from V and 6 from J, leaving 12 bases between them. CDR3 region: CATSRGRVGEQYF. The CDR3 nucleotides read TGTGCCACCAGCAGGGGGCGGGTAGGCGAGCAGTACTTC.

The gene calls are TRBV9 and TRBJ2-2; D is ambiguous. The V gene's germline CDR1 is SGDLS and CDR2 YYNGEE. CDR3 length equals 15 residues. V was pared by 0 bases and J by 4 bases, with 10 bases between. CDR3 nucleotides: TGTGCCAGCAGCGTAGGCACCAATCCCACCGGGGAGCTGTTTTTT. It translates to CASSVGTNPTGELFF.

The gene calls are TRBV11-3 and TRBJ2-3; 9 bases line up with TRBD2. The V gene end was trimmed by 5 bases and the J gene end by 0 bases; junction bases not matched to a gene: 6. The CDR3 has 16 amino acids. Germline CDR1 and CDR2: SGHNT and YENEEA. CDR3 residues: CASSPVAGVSTDTQYF. For the CDR3, the DNA is TGTGCCAGCAGCCCGGTAGCGGGAGTTAGCACAGATACGCAGTATTTT. The full variable domain, its missing parts supplied by reference TRBV11-3 and TRBJ2-3, is EAGVVQSPRYKIIEKKQPVAFWCNPISGHNTLYWYLQNLGQGPELLIRYENEEAVDDSQLPKDRFSAERLKGVDSTLKIQPAELGDSAVYLCASSPVAGVSTDTQYFGPGTRLTVL.

The rearrangement links TRBV19 to TRBJ2-7; D call uncertain. CDR1 and CDR2 from the germline V gene are LNHDA and SQIVND (reference sequence). The CDR3 sequence is 15 residues long. Trimming took off 5 bases at V and 0 bases at J, with 14 bases between the two ends. The CDR3 protein is CASSSQTVTSYEQYF. The CDR3, as DNA: TGTGCCAGTAGTTCCCAGACTGTTACCTCCTACGAGCAGTACTTC.

The chain joins TRBV18 to TRBJ2-5; D uncertain. From germline, CDR1 is KGHSH and CDR2 LQKENI. The germline V and J ends were trimmed by 3 bases and 4 bases, with 6 bases remaining between them. The CDR3 spans 12 residues. This CDR3 reads CASSPGRETQYF. CDR3 nucleotides: TGTGCCAGCTCACCCGGGCGAGAGACCCAGTACTTC.

The chain carries TRBV7-9 and TRBJ2-3; 11 nucleotides line up with TRBD2. There are 17 residues in the CDR3. Per the germline V gene, CDR1 is SEHNR and CDR2 is FQNEAQ (reference sequence). J lost 6 bases, V lost 5 bases, and 13 bases had no gene match. This CDR3 is CASSPRLAGIASDTQYF. In DNA, the CDR3 is TGTGCCAGCAGCCCACGACTAGCGGGGATCGCGAGCGATACGCAGTATTTT.

The chain couples TRBV28 to TRBJ2-7; 8 nucleotides match TRBD1. Germline CDR1 reads MDHEN; CDR2 reads SYDVKM. CDR3 length: 19 amino acids. The V gene end was trimmed by 5 bases and the J gene end by 2 bases; junction bases not matched to a gene: 20. CDR3 residues: CASSTPGASDRGRAYEQYF. CDR3 in DNA: TGTGCCAGCAGTACACCAGGAGCTTCCGACAGGGGAAGGGCCTACGAGCAGTACTTC.

This clone was counted between two and nine times. The chain recombines TRBV7-9 with TRBJ1-5; no clear D. The CDR3 spans 12 residues. From germline, CDR1 is SEHNR and CDR2 FQNEAQ (reference sequence). V was cut by 3 bases and J by 6 bases, with 6 bases left in between. The CDR3: CASSLDGQPQHF. CDR3 in DNA: TGTGCCAGCAGCTTGGATGGTCAGCCCCAGCATTTT.

The V gene is TRBV30, the J gene TRBJ1-1; D ambiguous. The V end lost 1 base, the J end lost 0 bases, and 3 bases lay between the germline ends. The CDR3 totals 12 residues. Germline V gives CDR1 GTSNPN, CDR2 SVGIG (reference sequence). CDR3 nucleotides: TGTGCCTGGAGTGACTTGAACACTGAAGCTTTCTTT. It translates to CAWSDLNTEAFF.

The chain employs TRBV19 and TRBJ1-1, with D maybe TRBD1 (6 bases). Per the germline V gene, CDR1 is LNHDA and CDR2 is SQIVND (reference sequence). The germline V and J ends were trimmed by 9 bases and 1 base, with 18 bases remaining between them. The CDR3 totals 15 residues. The CDR3 region has the DNA TGTGCCAGCACTGCGACAGGATTGGGGAACACTGAAGCTTTCTTT. Translated: CASTATGLGNTEAFF.

The rearrangement links TRBV19 to TRBJ2-1; D is possibly TRBD2 (5 bases). Germline V gene sequence: CDR1 LNHDA, CDR2 SQIVND (reference sequence). The CDR3 is 15 residues long. Trimming cost V 7 bases and J 0 bases, with 13 bases left between them. CDR3 DNA: TGTGCCAGTATCCCGGACCGGGGCTCCTACAATGAGCAGTTCTTC. Residues: CASIPDRGSYNEQFF.